One sample yielded the 23 T cell receptor beta chains listed below, sequenced in a study of blood T cells in healthy people across ages. The authors ran a second PCR of roughly 6 to 11 cycles using a sample-barcoded 5' primer and a J-beta primer mix. One entry per CDR3 protein, called by TCRdb with MiXCR from the 5' RACE reads. The sample holds 800,000 to 900,000 distinct CDR3 sequences, about 62% seen once. The sequencing sample was made of blood. All receptors derive from a man in his thirties or forties in good health.

J is TRBJ1-2 and V is TRBV28; 7 nucleotides align to TRBD1. Trimming took 7 bases from V and 0 from J; bases not matched to a gene: 5. This CDR3 has 14 residues. CDR1 is MDHEN, CDR2 SYDVKM, per germline. The DNA for the CDR3 is TGTGCCAGCACCACAGGGGAAACTAACTATGGCTACACCTTC. This translates into CASTTGETNYGYTF.

V is TRBV6-1 and J is TRBJ1-4; 7 bases map to TRBD1. V dropped 3 bases and J dropped 4; count of bases not matched to a gene: 2. CDR1 and CDR2 (germline): MNHNS, SASEGT. The CDR3 extends over 14 amino acids. CDR3 nucleotide sequence: TGTGCCAGCAGTGAGGACAGGCTTAATGAAAAACTGTTTTTT. Its protein is CASSEDRLNEKLFF.

This clonotype turned up a few times. This chain links TRBV5-1 with TRBJ1-2; D not resolved. The ends were cut back, 6 bases at V and 3 bases at J, with 9 bases in the middle. CDR3 length equals 12 residues. Germline assignment: CDR1 SGHRS and CDR2 YFSETQ. The CDR3 region has the DNA TGCGCCAGCAAAGGTGGGGACTATGGCTACACCTTC. Amino acid sequence: CASKGGDYGYTF.

This chain links TRBV10-3 with TRBJ2-7; D gene uncertain. CDR3 length: 14 residues. Germline V CDR1 and CDR2: ENHRY, SYGVKD. Deletions cut 3 bases from V and 0 bases from J, with 9 bases between. The CDR3 loop is CAISDDASSYEQYF. The CDR3 DNA reads as TGTGCCATCAGTGACGACGCATCCTCCTACGAGCAGTACTTC.

To note about this clonotype: One base away lies a much larger clone, so this may be a sequencing read error. The CDR3 DNA is TGTGCCAGCGGCTTAGATCAAGCGGGGAATGAGCAGTTCTTC. Its translation is CASGLDQAGNEQFF. The chain combines TRBV11-2 with TRBJ2-1, with 7 nucleotides matching TRBD2. CDR1 is SGHAT and CDR2 is FQNNGV in the germline V gene. The CDR3 sequence is 14 residues long.

This clonotype has just a few counts. V is TRBV20-1 and J is TRBJ1-4; 9 bases are a match to TRBD1. The ends lost 5 bases at V and 8 bases at J; junction bases unmatched: 3. The CDR3 length is 12 residues. Germline lookup yields CDR1 DFQATT and CDR2 SNEGSKA (reference sequence). The CDR3: CSAGQGNEKLFF. The CDR3 DNA reads TGCAGTGCTGGACAGGGGAACGAAAAACTGTTTTTT.

The gene calls are TRBV6-5 and TRBJ2-1, with D unresolved. Germline V gene lookup returns CDR1 MNHEY and CDR2 SVGAGI. Deletions cut 6 bases from V and 8 bases from J, with 17 bases between. This CDR3 spans 14 amino acids. As DNA, the CDR3 is TGTGCCAGCAGACCGACCCAGATGGGCGATGAGCAGTTCTTC. It encodes CASRPTQMGDEQFF.

A single count supports this clonotype. This CDR3 is CASRDQGALNYGYTF. In DNA, the CDR3 is TGTGCCAGCAGGGACCAGGGGGCGTTGAACTATGGCTACACCTTC. The rearrangement uses TRBV28 and TRBJ1-2; the match to TRBD1 covers 8 bases. The germline gives CDR1 MDHEN, CDR2 SYDVKM. This CDR3 has 15 residues. With V trimmed by 6 bases and J by 2 bases, 8 bases remained unmatched.

This clonotype has only a few counts. The chain joins TRBV6-2 or TRBV6-3 to TRBJ2-7; a weak D match, TRBD1 (6 bases). V was trimmed by 6 bases and J by 1 base, leaving 13 bases between them. The CDR3 sequence is 14 residues long. Germline lookup yields CDR1 MNHEY and CDR2 SVGEGT. The CDR3 spells CASRKRTASYEQYF. The CDR3 region has the DNA TGTGCCAGCAGAAAACGGACAGCGTCCTACGAGCAGTACTTC.

This clonotype has ten or more counts. The V call is TRBV5-1, the J call TRBJ2-7; D uncertain. The CDR3 contains 12 residues. The germline V gene encodes CDR1 SGHRS and CDR2 YFSETQ. The V gene lost 0 bases and the J gene lost 6 bases, with 7 bases spanning the gap. The CDR3 region is CASSLVGPEQYF. The CDR3 bases are TGCGCCAGCAGCTTGGTAGGCCCCGAGCAGTACTTC.

This clonotype appeared once. This chain uses TRBV20-1 with TRBJ2-7; 8 positions agree with TRBD1. This CDR3 spans 18 amino acids. In germline, CDR1 is DFQATT, CDR2 SNEGSKA (reference sequence). V shed 3 bases and J 2 bases; nucleotides not matched to a gene: 18. CDR3: CSASELGRGLTGPYEQYF. CDR3 sequence (DNA): TGCAGTGCTAGCGAGTTGGGCAGGGGGCTTACCGGTCCCTACGAGCAGTACTTC.

V gene TRBV5-1 combines with J gene TRBJ2-4, with 10 bases matching TRBD2. The J call may be in error: the DNA end matches TRBJ2-7 better. Germline V gives CDR1 SGHRS, CDR2 YFSETQ. The CDR3 has 16 amino acids. This chain's CDR3 is CASSGIGVAGGYEQYF. The DNA of the CDR3 is TGCGCCAGCAGCGGGATTGGGGTAGCGGGGGGTTACGAGCAGTACTTC.

This chain connects TRBV20-1 to TRBJ1-1; D is unclear. V dropped 0 bases and J dropped 3 bases, with 2 bases sitting between them. The CDR3 contains 11 residues. The germline gives CDR1 DFQATT, CDR2 SNEGSKA (reference sequence). CDR3 region: CSARDYTEAFF. The CDR3 DNA is TGCAGTGCTAGAGATTACACTGAAGCTTTCTTT.

This clonotype was seen only a few times. J is TRBJ2-4 and V is TRBV7-2; D is possibly TRBD1 (6 bases). The J call may be faulty, since TRBJ2-7 better matches the DNA end. Germline loops: CDR1 SGHTA, CDR2 FQGNSA. This CDR3 contains 15 residues. The DNA of the CDR3 is TGTGCCAGCAGCTCACAGGGATACGTAATCTACGAGCAGTACTTC. As protein: CASSSQGYVIYEQYF.

The chain combines TRBV7-3 with TRBJ2-5; 7 bases are a match to TRBD2. The better agreement between TRBJ2-4 and the DNA end casts doubt on the J call. The CDR3 runs to 15 residues. Per the germline V gene, CDR1 is SGHTA and CDR2 is FQGTGA. CDR3 amino acids: CASSLAGGGGNIQYF. CDR3 nucleotides: TGTGCCAGCAGCTTAGCTGGCGGGGGTGGAAACATTCAGTACTTC.

This clonotype showed up many times. J is TRBJ2-7 and V is TRBV5-1; 10 positions match TRBD1. Germline CDR1 and CDR2: SGHRS and YFSETQ. The CDR3 consists of 16 residues. V lost 3 bases to trimming and J lost 2 bases; unmatched junction nucleotides: 8. The DNA for the CDR3 is TGCGCCAGCAGCTGGACCGGACAGGGGGTTCCCTACGAGCAGTACTTC. Translated, it gives CASSWTGQGVPYEQYF.

This chain connects TRBV6-2 or TRBV6-3 to TRBJ2-4; D may be TRBD1 or TRBD2 (5 bases each). Germline V gives CDR1 MNHEY, CDR2 SVGEGT. V was cut by 6 bases and J by 7 bases, with 13 bases left in between. This CDR3 has 13 amino acids. CDR3 residues: CASRRGGGNIQYF. CDR3 nucleotides: TGTGCCAGCAGACGGGGTGGGGGTAACATTCAGTACTTC.

This sequence joins TRBV6-5 and TRBJ2-5; D gene ambiguous. The V end was cut by 4 bases, the J end by 1 base, with 13 bases between. The germline V gene has CDR1 MNHEY and CDR2 SVGAGI. The CDR3 is made up of 15 amino acids. CDR3 nucleotide sequence: TGTGCCAGCAGTTTGTTTTCGAGTTCCCAAGAGACCCAGTACTTC. This sequence encodes CASSLFSSSQETQYF.

This clonotype was found many times. The chain uses TRBV7-2 and TRBJ2-6, with D possibly TRBD2 on 5 matching bases. Per germline, CDR1 SGHTA and CDR2 FQGNSA. This CDR3 region has 16 residues. The V end lost 4 bases, the J end lost 0 bases, and 10 bases lay between the germline ends. CDR3 in DNA: TGTGCCAGCAGCTCCGGGGTGGGCTCTGGGGCCAACGTCCTGACTTTC. Protein sequence: CASSSGVGSGANVLTF.

The CDR3 DNA reads as TGTGCCAGCAGTTACTCGTCAGTTAACTATGGCTACACCTTC. Translation gives CASSYSSVNYGYTF. This chain joins TRBV6-5 and TRBJ1-2; no definite D call. Trimming removed 0 bases at V and 1 base at J, with 6 bases between. The CDR3 runs 14 residues. Germline CDR1 is MNHEY and CDR2 is SVGAGI.

The J gene is TRBJ1-6, the V gene TRBV6-5, with TRBD1 as a possible D gene (6 bases). V was pared by 2 bases and J by 5 bases, with 10 bases between. The CDR3 covers 15 residues. CDR1 is MNHEY, CDR2 SVGAGI, per germline. CDR3 DNA: TGTGCCAGCAGTTACGGACAGCCGGATAATTCACCCCTCCACTTT. Translation gives CASSYGQPDNSPLHF.

The table lists this clonotype with a few counts. The chain joins TRBV6-6 to TRBJ2-7, with D possibly being TRBD2 (5 bases). This CDR3 has 15 amino acids. Germline V gives CDR1 MNHNY, CDR2 SVGAGI (reference sequence). V dropped 6 bases and J dropped 0 bases, with 15 bases sitting between them. CDR3 in amino acids: CASSLSGLNSYEQYF. In nucleotides, the CDR3 is TGTGCCAGCAGCCTCAGCGGCCTGAACTCCTACGAGCAGTACTTC.

The chain combines TRBV20-1 with TRBJ2-1; no definite D call. The DNA matches TRBJ2-7 better at its end, which makes the J call doubtful. Germline V lookup: CDR1 DFQATT, CDR2 SNEGSKA (reference sequence). The CDR3 consists of 14 residues. CDR3: CSVRQVSSYNEQYF. The DNA for the CDR3 is TGCAGTGTTAGGCAGGTTAGCTCCTACAATGAGCAGTACTTC.